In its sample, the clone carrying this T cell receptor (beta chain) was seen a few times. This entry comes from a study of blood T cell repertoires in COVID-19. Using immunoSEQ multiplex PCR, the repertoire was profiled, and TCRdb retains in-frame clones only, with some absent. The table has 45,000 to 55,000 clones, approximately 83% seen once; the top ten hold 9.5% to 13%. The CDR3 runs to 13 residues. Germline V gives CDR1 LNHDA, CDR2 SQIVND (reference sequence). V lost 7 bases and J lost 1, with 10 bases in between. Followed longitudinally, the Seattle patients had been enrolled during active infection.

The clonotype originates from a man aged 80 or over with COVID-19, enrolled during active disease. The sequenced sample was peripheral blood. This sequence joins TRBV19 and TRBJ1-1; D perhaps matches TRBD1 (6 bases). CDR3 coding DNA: TGTGCCAGTACCTCGGACAGGAACACTGAAGCTTTCTTT. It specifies CASTSDRNTEAFF.